Each of the 18 T cell receptor beta chains below was sequenced from the same sample in a study of T cell clusters in autoimmune cytopenias. Tens of thousands of genome equivalents of blood DNA were amplified for TRB. TRB was amplified by touch-down multiplex PCR, primer pools A and B combined. TCRdb reanalyzed the multiplex PCR reads, giving one entry per CDR3 protein sequence and no DNA. This sample's clone table lists 6,000 or so distinct CDR3 sequences. Specimen: peripheral blood. The receptor set was obtained from a human donor with an autoimmune cytopenia or autoimmune hepatitis (not recorded which).

According to its frequency, this clonotype is medium-sized (0.01 to 0.1%). CDR3 in amino acids: CATSVGPRSYEQYF. The chain has TRBV15 and TRBJ2-7; the D call from TCRdb, TRBD1, cannot be confirmed without DNA. The CDR3 loop spans 14 amino acids. Per the germline V gene, CDR1 is LNHNV and CDR2 is YYDKDF (reference sequence).

V and J are TRBV4-1 and TRBJ2-7. The CDR3 spans 12 residues. Looked up from germline, CDR1 is MGHRA and CDR2 is YSYEKL. The CDR3 protein is CASSQDGLEQYF.

Measured by frequency, this clonotype is medium-sized. The chain combines TRBV11-1 with TRBJ2-2; TCRdb selects TRBD1, and the lack of DNA leaves this call unchecked. CDR3 length equals 15 residues. The germline CDR1 and CDR2 sequences are SGHAT and FQDESV (reference sequence). The CDR3 loop is CASSLGAGGAGELFF. The full variable domain, rest sourced from reference TRBV11-1 and TRBJ2-2, is EAEVAQSPRYKITEKSQAVAFWCDPISGHATLYWYRQILGQGPELLVQFQDESVVDDSQLPKDRFSAERLKGVDSTLKIQPAELGDSAMYLCASSLGAGGAGELFFGEGSRLTVL.

In terms of frequency, this clonotype is medium-sized. V usage is TRBV27 and J usage is TRBJ1-6; TCRdb names TRBD1, which stays unverified in the absence of DNA. Per the germline V gene, CDR1 is MNHEY and CDR2 is SMNVEV (reference sequence). The CDR3 spans 15 residues. CDR3 region: CASSLYVRPDSPLHF.

This clonotype is identified as medium-sized (0.01 to 0.1%) from frequency. This chain links TRBV19 with TRBJ2-2. CDR3 length equals 15 residues. Per the germline V gene, CDR1 is LNHDA and CDR2 is SQIVND (reference sequence). The CDR3 protein is CASTKPLGGTGELFF.

The gene calls are TRBV10-3 and TRBJ2-2; TCRdb's D call of TRBD1 is untestable without DNA. This CDR3 is 22 amino acids long. From germline, CDR1 is ENHRY and CDR2 SYGVKD. CDR3 in amino acids: CAISPGRFDRGRDYPNTGELFF.

The CDR3 here is CSASGDSGNTIYF. The rearrangement joins TRBV20-1 to TRBJ1-3. The germline V gene encodes CDR1 DFQATT and CDR2 SNEGSKA (reference sequence). This CDR3 spans 13 amino acids.

This clonotype is deemed medium-sized (0.01 to 0.1%) by its frequency. This rearrangement joins TRBV29-1 to TRBJ2-7; TCRdb picks TRBD2, but there is no DNA to check that call. CDR3 length: 13 amino acids. Germline V CDR1 and CDR2: SQVTM, ANQGSEA. The chain's CDR3 is CSVEDGPTDEQYF.

The chain is built from TRBV5-5 and TRBJ1-3; TCRdb designates TRBD1, a call that cannot be tested without DNA. This CDR3 has 14 amino acids. CDR1 is SGHKS, CDR2 YYEKEE, per germline (reference sequence). The CDR3 reads CASSWRGVGNTIYF.

This clonotype is identified as medium-sized from frequency. V usage is TRBV19 and J usage is TRBJ1-1; the TCRdb call, TRBD1, lacks DNA for checking. There are 14 residues in the CDR3. Germline V gene sequence: CDR1 LNHDA, CDR2 SQIVND (reference sequence). The CDR3 region is CASSMAPGEAEAFF.

This chain uses TRBV13 with TRBJ1-1; the TRBD1 assignment by TCRdb is unverifiable without DNA. Germline V gene data show CDR1 as PRHDT and CDR2 as FYEKMQ (reference sequence). The CDR3 sequence is 15 residues long. The CDR3 sequence: CASSTGQGTYTEAFF. Together with reference TRBV13 and TRBJ1-1, the CDR3 gives the full variable domain: AAGVIQSPRHLIKEKRETATLKCYPIPRHDTVYWYQQGPGQDPQFLISFYEKMQSDKGSIPDRFSAQQFSDYHSELNMSSLELGDSALYFCASSTGQGTYTEAFFGQGTRLTVV.

The chain is built from TRBV10-3 and TRBJ2-3. The CDR3 has 13 residues. The V gene's germline CDR1 is ENHRY and CDR2 SYGVKD. This chain's CDR3 is CAISDFSRITQYF.

The rearrangement joins TRBV15 to TRBJ1-1; TCRdb reports TRBD1, a call that lacks DNA to check it against. The germline V gene encodes CDR1 LNHNV and CDR2 YYDKDF (reference sequence). The CDR3 runs 15 residues. The CDR3 loop is CATSSSQGVDTEAFF.

This sequence joins TRBV21-1 and TRBJ1-5. TRBV21-1 is marked as a pseudogene. This CDR3 contains 12 residues. The CDR3 spells CASRAWGGGRHF.

Considering frequency, this clonotype is medium-sized. The gene calls are TRBV11-3 and TRBJ2-7; the TCRdb call, TRBD1, lacks DNA for checking. This CDR3 spans 16 amino acids. CDR1 SGHNT and CDR2 YENEEA come from the germline V gene. The CDR3 protein is CASSLERGGGTYEQYF.

Its frequency marks this clonotype as medium-sized (0.01 to 0.1%). V is TRBV6-2 or TRBV6-3 and J is TRBJ1-6. Germline V gene lookup returns CDR1 MNHEY and CDR2 SVGEGT. The CDR3 runs to 14 residues. This CDR3 is CASKGSSYNSPLHF.

Considering frequency, this clonotype is medium-sized. The CDR3 reads CASSIAIYRAAQDHTDTQYF. This chain joins TRBV19 and TRBJ2-3; without DNA, the TCRdb call of TRBD1 cannot be checked. Germline V gene lookup returns CDR1 LNHDA and CDR2 SQIVND (reference sequence). The CDR3 consists of 20 residues.

V usage is TRBV27 and J usage is TRBJ1-2; the D gene TCRdb calls, TRBD1, cannot be checked with no DNA. The CDR3 has 13 residues. Germline CDR1 MNHEY, CDR2 SMNVEV (reference sequence). CDR3 sequence: CASSLGIGGGYTF.